This TCR beta chain emerged from a study of blood T cell repertoires in COVID-19. Background on the study: The cDNA or gDNA used as material had been derived from T cells, B-cell-depleted T cells, or PBMCs.

Unmatched junction bases numbered 11, after V lost 6 bases and J lost 6 bases. This CDR3 comprises 16 residues. Germline-derived CDR1 and CDR2 are SGHAT and FQDESV (reference sequence). Here immunoSEQ multiplex PCR was the method, and the copy in TCRdb shows in-frame clones only, minus some. The data show around 240,000 clones, about 87% seen once. The chain combines TRBV11-1 with TRBJ2-2; TRBD2 matches at 9 bases. The sample was PBMCs or T cells enriched from blood (not recorded which). The receptor was isolated from a man over 45 who had been exposed to COVID-19. The CDR3 DNA reads as TGTGCCAGCAGTCCTAGCGGGGTGGCTCTGGCCGGGGAGCTGTTTTTT. Protein: CASSPSGVALAGELFF.